Listed below are T cell receptor beta chains from one sample, sequenced in a study of T cells in Graves' hyperthyroidism and ophthalmopathy. TCRdb reprocessed the multiplex PCR reads via MiXCR and lists one record per CDR3 protein. This table has about 840,000 distinct CDR3 sequences, roughly 40% appearing once. Sequencing was performed on blood. The source is a young man with Graves' hyperthyroidism. Both conserved end residues are part of each CDR3. The order of the fields is J gene, D gene, clone size, V gene, CDR3 protein, CDR3 DNA. The D gene is left open where the match is weak. A clone size is listed for some rows: how often the clone was seen (once, few, many), or a class if it is expanded.

J gene: TRBJ1-6
D gene: NA
clone size: few
V gene: TRBV10-3
CDR3 protein: CASSEGGGYNSPLHF
CDR3 DNA: TGTGCCAGCAGTGAAGGGGGGGGCTATAATTCACCCCTCCACTTT

J gene: TRBJ2-7
D gene: NA
clone size: NA
V gene: TRBV6-1
CDR3 protein: CASSGLLDYEQYF
CDR3 DNA: TGTGCCAGCAGTGGTTTACTGGACTACGAGCAGTACTTC

J gene: TRBJ2-6
D gene: NA
clone size: NA
V gene: TRBV20-1
CDR3 protein: CSATGSTGANVLTF
CDR3 DNA: TGCAGTGCCACAGGCTCCACTGGGGCCAACGTCCTGACTTTC

J gene: TRBJ1-1
D gene: TRBD1
clone size: NA
V gene: TRBV7-6
CDR3 protein: CASSLELTGGTEAFF
CDR3 DNA: TGTGCCAGCAGCTTGGAGCTGACAGGGGGCACTGAAGCTTTCTTT

J gene: TRBJ2-5
D gene: NA
clone size: few
V gene: TRBV4-3
CDR3 protein: CASSQDHGMETQYF
CDR3 DNA: TGCGCCAGCAGCCAGGATCACGGGATGGAGACCCAGTACTTC

J gene: TRBJ1-5
D gene: NA
clone size: NA
V gene: TRBV10-3
CDR3 protein: CATGQGREQPQHF
CDR3 DNA: TGTGCCACCGGCCAGGGTCGCGAGCAGCCCCAGCATTTT

J gene: TRBJ1-1
D gene: NA
clone size: NA
V gene: TRBV7-8
CDR3 protein: CASSLGLVVDVTEAFF
CDR3 DNA: TGTGCCAGCAGCTTAGGGTTAGTGGTTGATGTCACTGAAGCTTTCTTT

J gene: TRBJ1-2
D gene: NA
clone size: many
V gene: TRBV9
CDR3 protein: CASSEEGSRAGYTF
CDR3 DNA: TGTGCCAGCAGCGAGGAGGGGTCCAGGGCTGGCTACACCTTC

J gene: TRBJ2-2
D gene: NA
clone size: few
V gene: TRBV25-1
CDR3 protein: CASSEPPTGELFF
CDR3 DNA: TGTGCCAGCAGTGAACCTCCAACCGGGGAGCTGTTTTTT

J gene: TRBJ1-3
D gene: TRBD1
clone size: NA
V gene: TRBV29-1
CDR3 protein: CSVVMTGATNTIYF
CDR3 DNA: TGCAGCGTTGTCATGACAGGGGCGACGAACACCATATATTTT

J gene: TRBJ1-2
D gene: TRBD1
clone size: many
V gene: TRBV7-2
CDR3 protein: CASSSRQGQGGYGYTF
CDR3 DNA: TGTGCCAGCAGCTCCAGACAGGGTCAAGGGGGCTATGGCTACACCTTC

J gene: TRBJ2-7
D gene: NA
clone size: NA
V gene: TRBV20-1
CDR3 protein: CSARMRGNEQYF
CDR3 DNA: TGCAGTGCTAGAATGAGGGGGAACGAGCAGTACTTC

J gene: TRBJ1-1
D gene: NA
clone size: many
V gene: TRBV7-9
CDR3 protein: CASSYSRETEAFF
CDR3 DNA: TGTGCCAGCAGCTATAGTAGGGAGACTGAAGCTTTCTTT

J gene: TRBJ2-2
D gene: NA
clone size: NA
V gene: TRBV24-1
CDR3 protein: CATSDRLPKAGELFF
CDR3 DNA: TGTGCCACCAGTGATCGCCTGCCCAAGGCCGGGGAGCTGTTTTTT

J gene: TRBJ2-7
D gene: TRBD2
clone size: many
V gene: TRBV11-2
CDR3 protein: CASRRGAYEQYF
CDR3 DNA: TGTGCCAGCCGGCGGGGGGCCTACGAGCAGTACTTC

J gene: TRBJ2-7
D gene: NA
clone size: NA
V gene: TRBV7-9
CDR3 protein: CASSLPHFYRDRDLYF
CDR3 DNA: TGTGCCAGCAGCTTACCCCACTTCTACAGGGACCGAGATTTGTACTTC